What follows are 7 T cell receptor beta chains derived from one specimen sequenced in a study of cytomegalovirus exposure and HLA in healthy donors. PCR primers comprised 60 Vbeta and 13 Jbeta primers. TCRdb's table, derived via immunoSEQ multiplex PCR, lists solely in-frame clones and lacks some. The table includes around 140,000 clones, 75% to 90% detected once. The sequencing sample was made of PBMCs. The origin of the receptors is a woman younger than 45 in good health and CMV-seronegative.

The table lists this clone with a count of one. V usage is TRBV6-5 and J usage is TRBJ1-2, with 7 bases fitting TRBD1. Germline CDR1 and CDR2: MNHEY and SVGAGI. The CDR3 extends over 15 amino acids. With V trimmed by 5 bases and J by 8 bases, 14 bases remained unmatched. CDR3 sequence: CASSTDRDSQVGYTF. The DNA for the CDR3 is TGTGCCAGCAGTACCGACAGGGATTCCCAGGTGGGCTACACCTTC.

This chain's CDR3 is CASSEGGRRDEQYF. The CDR3 DNA reads as TGTGCCAGCAGTGAAGGAGGCAGGAGGGACGAGCAGTACTTC. This chain links TRBV2 with TRBJ2-7, with TRBD2 as a possible D gene (6 bases). This CDR3 region has 14 residues. V lost 1 base and J lost 5, with 12 bases in between. Germline CDR1 reads SNHLY; CDR2 reads FYNNEI.

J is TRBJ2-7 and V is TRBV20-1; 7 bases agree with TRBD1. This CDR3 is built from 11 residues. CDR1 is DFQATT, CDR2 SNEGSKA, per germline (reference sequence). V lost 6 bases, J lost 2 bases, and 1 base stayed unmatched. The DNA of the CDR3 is TGCAGTGCAGACAGGGCCTACGAGCAGTACTTC. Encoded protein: CSADRAYEQYF.

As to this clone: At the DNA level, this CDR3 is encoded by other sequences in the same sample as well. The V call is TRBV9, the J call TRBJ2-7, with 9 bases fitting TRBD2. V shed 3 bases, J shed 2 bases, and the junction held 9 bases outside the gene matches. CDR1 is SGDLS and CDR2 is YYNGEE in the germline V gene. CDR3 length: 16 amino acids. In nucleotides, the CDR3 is TGTGCCAGCAGCGGGGGATTAGCGGGAGCCCCCTACGAGCAGTACTTC. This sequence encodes CASSGGLAGAPYEQYF.

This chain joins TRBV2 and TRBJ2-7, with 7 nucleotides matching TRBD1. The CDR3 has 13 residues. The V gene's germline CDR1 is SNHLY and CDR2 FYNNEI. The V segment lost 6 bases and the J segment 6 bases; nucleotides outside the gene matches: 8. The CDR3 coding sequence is TGTGCCAGCAGACTGACAGGGAGAAGCGAGCAGTACTTC. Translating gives CASRLTGRSEQYF.

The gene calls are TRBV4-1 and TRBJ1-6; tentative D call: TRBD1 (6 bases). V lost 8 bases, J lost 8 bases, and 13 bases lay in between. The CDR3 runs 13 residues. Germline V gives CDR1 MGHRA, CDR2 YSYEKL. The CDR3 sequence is CASSTGSDSPLHF. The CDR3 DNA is TGCGCCAGCTCAACAGGGTCGGATTCACCCCTCCACTTT.

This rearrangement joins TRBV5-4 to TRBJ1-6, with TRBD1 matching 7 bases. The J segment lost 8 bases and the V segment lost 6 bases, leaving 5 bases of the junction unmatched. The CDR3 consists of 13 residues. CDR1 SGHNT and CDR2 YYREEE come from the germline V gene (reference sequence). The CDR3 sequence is CASNTGADSPLHF. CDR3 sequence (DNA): TGTGCCAGCAACACAGGGGCGGATTCACCCCTCCACTTT.